The present entry profiles one T cell receptor (beta chain) with its context. What antigen it recognizes has not been identified. One end of the junction fails to match germline, which may point to a read error. The cohort consisted of 666 healthy bone marrow donors. All cohort members were sampled while nominally healthy, although unrecorded immune exposures were likely present. The donor tested CMV seronegative, placing the donor among the 350 to 400 seronegative members of the cohort. Each donor provided a peripheral blood sample, and peripheral blood mononuclear cells were used for TCR beta sequencing. The Qiagen DNeasy Blood Extraction Kit was used to extract genomic DNA from the blood cell samples. This entry belongs to a study of cytomegalovirus exposure and HLA in healthy donors (TCRdb year 2017). Notes on the research overall: An earlier analysis of fewer than 750 of the donors reported under 300 Gb of sequence data and around 120 million unique TCR beta sequences obtained from 150 million to 200 million T cells. A later genetic analysis used genome-wide SNP genotypes for about 65% of the 666 donors, treating that subset as a discovery cohort. Alongside the repertoire data, information on donor age, sex, ethnicity and CMV serostatus was compiled. To decide whether each TCR beta V gene segment behaved as functional or pseudogenic, an earlier analysis of several hundred of the donors relied on high-throughput TCR beta sequencing. To predict cytomegalovirus infection status, the study brought together high-throughput TCR immunosequencing, statistical association of individual TCRs with disease status, and machine learning. Of the 300 to 400 genotyped donors, approximately 82% fell in the genetic ancestry cluster associated with self-reported Caucasian donors. In the later analysis, no new phenotypic data were used to find candidate immune exposures; instead, reliance was placed on TCR beta sequences and their occurrence across donors. Roughly 300 gigabases of sequencing data and approximately 91 million unique TCR sequences made up an early release that covered 500 to 650 HLA-typed donors. Using immunosequencing, the study profiled T cell repertoires from around 670 subjects and related those repertoires to cytomegalovirus serostatus. All discovery cohort repertoires had been generated on a single sequencing platform. HLA typing included class I and class II loci at four-digit resolution. A later analysis re-analyzed previously published TCR beta repertoires from about 730 donors and added high-resolution HLA genotyping to study TCR occurrence patterns. Besides the first cohort of 666 subjects, a separate validation cohort made up of over 100 different subjects was used. Typing coverage varied by locus: about 629-640 donors for A, B, C, DRB1 and DQB1; roughly 520 for DQA1; more than 600 for DPA1; approximately 490 for DPB1. Because of strong linkage in the cohort, 5 or 6 DR-DQ haplotypes were treated as single units for association and clustering. The study aimed to test whether signatures of past pathogen exposure could be identified by cataloging public T cell receptors. Among several hundred genotyped donors of the cohort, an average of approximately 240,000 unique TCR beta nucleotide sequences was sequenced per donor, of which about 18% were non-productive. On the study overall, not on this receptor specifically: Immune exposure information for the cohort was limited to CMV serostatus. The study gave a list of some 150 TCR beta chains associated with cytomegalovirus. Linkage disequilibrium might explain the correlated functional status among segregating V segments, but an unknown experimental factor could not be ruled out. In a later analysis, some 18,000 TCR beta sequences were associated with specific HLA alleles at a false discovery rate of 0.05. In an earlier analysis of 587 of the donors, most TCR beta V segments appeared in productive rearrangements about 87% or about 30% of the time, broadly matching IMGT annotations. Because HLA typing was missing for some donors at each locus, association tests included only the typed subset. Across donors, most TCR sequences were observed very rarely, whereas some public TCRs were present in many individuals. The 87-base-pair reads could not distinguish some IMGT-functional V segments, including TRBV6-2 and TRBV6-3, so those segments were excluded. The presence/absence analyses assumed that sequencing depth was roughly uniform across donors, and that assumption may not be true. A further reported finding was that TCR beta sequences accurately predicted the HLA-A and HLA-B alleles for most subjects in the first cohort. The earlier analysis of 587 of the donors excluded fewer than 20 rarely observed V segments, including chromosome 9 orphons, because counts were too low. A few of the identified cytomegalovirus-associated TCR beta chains were confirmed in vitro to be specific for cytomegalovirus antigens. When HLA alleles, especially DR and DQ, strongly co-occurred, attributing TCR associations to individual alleles was difficult. A later genetic analysis reported fewer N-insertions in productive TCRs among donors in an Asian-associated ancestry cluster than the roughly 620-donor mean. A group of highly shared sequence variants was considered likely to be a technical artifact of the sequencing pipeline. In a later analysis, TCR association rates were found to vary across HLA loci, with the most associated TCRs seen for DRB1 alleles and the fewest for HLA-C alleles. Compared with equally common non-associated chains, HLA-associated TCR beta chains in a later analysis were more clonally expanded and had lower generation probabilities. According to a later analysis, most CMV-associated TCR beta chains appeared to be HLA-restricted, and the HLA associations seemed to be driven largely by CMV exposure. The classifier was reported to diagnose cytomegalovirus status with high specificity and sensitivity in both the original and validation cohorts. In a later analysis, several top co-occurrence clusters were reported to appear linked to parvovirus B19, influenza, CMV and Epstein-Barr virus. This cohort had only TCR beta chains sequenced, and the lack of alpha or paired-chain data limited which features could be detected. In a later genetic analysis, a missense DCLRE1C variant was associated with V-gene and J-gene trimming of TCR beta chains, and the association was replicated in an independent cohort. According to the authors, the approach could potentially be generalized to other disease states and immunological phenotypes.

Via the germline V gene (reference sequence), CDR1 is GTSNPN and CDR2 SVGIG. Spanning cysteine to phenylalanine, the CDR3 consists of 11 amino acids. Only the CDR3 part of the read is kept: 33 bases, read in frame from the first base. Libraries came from the immunoSEQ multiplex PCR assay. The multiplex PCR relied on a mix of 60 forward primers for TCR Vbeta segments and 13 reverse primers for TCR Jbeta segments. Amplification of the CDR3 region of rearranged TCR beta genes was performed with a multiplex PCR assay on genomic DNA. The Illumina HiSeq System was used to sequence the amplified TCR beta libraries as 87-base-pair reads. Per the source publication's procedure: In a later analysis, some 80 million unique TCR beta chains were counted across the roughly 700 repertoires, and around 11 million of these chains were shared by at least two donors. Raw reads were error-corrected and collapsed into unique sequences by a nearest-neighbor algorithm in which closely related sequences were merged to remove PCR and sequencing errors. To assign V, D and J gene segments, CDR3 sequences were aligned to IMGT reference sequences. For a sequence to be retained, a match of at least six nucleotides to both a V gene segment and a J gene segment was required. Rearrangements were classified as productive when the CDR3 lacked stop codons and remained in frame with V and J, and all other rearrangements were classified as non-productive. CDR3 was defined according to IMGT convention as the region running from the second conserved V-encoded cysteine to the conserved J-encoded phenylalanine. The earlier analysis of 587 of the donors excluded any sequence lacking an unambiguous match to a single V gene segment. In an earlier analysis of approximately 590 of the donors, V segments were called functional above 56.7% productive rearrangements and were called segregating when the between-donor standard deviation exceeded 5%. A statistical classification framework was built for diagnosing cytomegalovirus status from the catalog of TCR beta chain sequences. V and J gene assignment, in a later analysis, came from comparing TCR nucleotide sequences with IMGT/GENE-DB human TR gene sequences. In a later analysis, CDR3 sequences and most-parsimonious VDJ recombination scenarios were assigned using the TCRdist pipeline. In a later analysis, each TCR beta chain was defined by its CDR3 amino acid sequence together with its V-gene family, and reads without a unique V-gene family were excluded. A later analysis removed nearly 600 highly shared, low-generation-probability nucleotide sequences to deal with suspected cross-contamination and a sequencing artifact. For each public chain, a later analysis derived a clonal expansion index from normalized ranks of inferred template counts within each repertoire. Generation probabilities in a later analysis came from a VDJ recombination model fitted to out-of-frame rearrangements, and those results were checked against IGoR. In a later analysis, TCR-TCR, TCR-HLA and TCR-CMV co-occurrence was scored with hypergeometric tests, and a repertoire-size bias correction was applied to TCR pairs. In a later analysis, false discovery rates were estimated by permuting HLA or CMV assignments 20 times. In a later analysis, co-occurring TCRs were grouped with DBSCAN, and TCRdist sequence similarity was added when clustering was performed within HLA-allele-positive subsets. For co-occurrence clustering, repertoires with fewer than 30,000 or more than 120,000 public chains were excluded, along with 4 to 6 repertoires with anomalous nucleotide sharing. The immuneACCESS repertoire file appears here via TCRdb, limited to in-frame rearrangements. These files lack a portion of the clones; in checked studies, under half of the deficit traces to unresolved V genes, and the cause of the others is not known. Clone size and V and J calls were adopted from that table, with D and trimming inferred from the DNA. In this sample the table shows some 140,000 clones, around 87% of which occur a single time. 4% to 6.5% of the sample rests with the top ten.

The source of this sequence is a woman aged 25-40 years in good health and CMV-seronegative. In this chain, TRBV30 is recombined with TRBJ1-2; the best D guess is TRBD1, with 5 bases matching. The sequenced material came from PBMCs. The DNA sequence is TGTGCCTGGAGTGCAGGGCGGGAGGGTGACTTC. Its translation reads: CAWSAGREGDF.